The clone carrying this T cell receptor beta chain was observed once. Its antigen is currently unknown. It is likely a read error: a sequence one base away is far more abundant. The authors ran the assay at deep level. Here immunoSEQ multiplex PCR was the method, and the copy in TCRdb shows in-frame clones only, minus some. The table shows about 1.1 million clones, with more than 75% occurring only once. The data were taken from a study of shared clonotypes between healthy human individuals. Regarding the study as a whole: It was only blood that was sampled, and tissue repertoires likely differ.

The V end lost 5 bases, the J end lost 4 bases, and 23 bases lay between the germline ends. Germline-derived CDR1 and CDR2 are SGHAT and FQNNGV. The CDR3 is made up of 17 amino acids. Sequenced sample: memory CD4+ T cells from PBMCs. Subset described: CD45RA-negative fraction. This receptor was taken from a man in his late teens or twenties in good health. Some clones in this sample may be carry-over from other donors' samples. The rearrangement uses TRBV11-2 and TRBJ1-1, with D perhaps TRBD1 (6 bases). The CDR3 is CASSPPGAQGPVTEAFF. The CDR3 DNA is TGTGCCAGCAGCCCCCCGGGGGCGCAGGGGCCGGTCACTGAAGCTTTCTTT.